A single sample is the source of the 3 T cell receptor beta chains below, sequenced in a study of CD8+ T cells in alopecia areata. Treatment noted: oral pan-JAK inhibitor, 5-10 mg twice daily. RNA extraction was followed by reverse transcription into cDNA, which acted as the sequencing template. The assay was immunoSEQ multiplex PCR, and TCRdb's table has in-frame clones only and misses some. The data contain approximately 210,000 clones, about three fifths of them singletons. The sample here was CD4+ T cells sorted from blood, taken at week 4, from a patient treated with tofacitinib. Every receptor here comes from a human donor with alopecia areata.

The V gene is TRBV4-3, the J gene TRBJ1-2; 9 nucleotides align to TRBD1. Germline V gene lookup returns CDR1 LGHNA and CDR2 YSLEER. The CDR3 contains 13 residues. V lost 3 bases, J lost 8 bases, and 4 bases stayed unmatched. CDR3 sequence reads: CASSHRTGDGYTF. The CDR3 DNA is TGCGCCAGCAGCCACCGGACAGGGGACGGCTACACCTTC.

This clone was seen more than once but under ten times. J is TRBJ2-2 and V is TRBV11-3; D call uncertain. V dropped 3 bases and J dropped 4 bases, with 9 bases sitting between them. The CDR3 sequence is 14 residues long. Germline assignment: CDR1 SGHNT and CDR2 YENEEA. This CDR3 is CASSFLTGTGELFF. The CDR3 coding sequence is TGTGCCAGCAGCTTCCTTACTGGCACCGGGGAGCTGTTTTTT.

The chain has TRBV7-2 and TRBJ1-5; D is ambiguous. The germline V gene encodes CDR1 SGHTA and CDR2 FQGNSA. V was pared by 1 base and J by 1 base, with 8 bases between. This CDR3 region has 15 residues. CDR3 loop: CASSLVSQSNQPQHF. CDR3 nucleotides: TGTGCCAGCAGCTTAGTATCCCAGAGCAATCAGCCCCAGCATTTT.